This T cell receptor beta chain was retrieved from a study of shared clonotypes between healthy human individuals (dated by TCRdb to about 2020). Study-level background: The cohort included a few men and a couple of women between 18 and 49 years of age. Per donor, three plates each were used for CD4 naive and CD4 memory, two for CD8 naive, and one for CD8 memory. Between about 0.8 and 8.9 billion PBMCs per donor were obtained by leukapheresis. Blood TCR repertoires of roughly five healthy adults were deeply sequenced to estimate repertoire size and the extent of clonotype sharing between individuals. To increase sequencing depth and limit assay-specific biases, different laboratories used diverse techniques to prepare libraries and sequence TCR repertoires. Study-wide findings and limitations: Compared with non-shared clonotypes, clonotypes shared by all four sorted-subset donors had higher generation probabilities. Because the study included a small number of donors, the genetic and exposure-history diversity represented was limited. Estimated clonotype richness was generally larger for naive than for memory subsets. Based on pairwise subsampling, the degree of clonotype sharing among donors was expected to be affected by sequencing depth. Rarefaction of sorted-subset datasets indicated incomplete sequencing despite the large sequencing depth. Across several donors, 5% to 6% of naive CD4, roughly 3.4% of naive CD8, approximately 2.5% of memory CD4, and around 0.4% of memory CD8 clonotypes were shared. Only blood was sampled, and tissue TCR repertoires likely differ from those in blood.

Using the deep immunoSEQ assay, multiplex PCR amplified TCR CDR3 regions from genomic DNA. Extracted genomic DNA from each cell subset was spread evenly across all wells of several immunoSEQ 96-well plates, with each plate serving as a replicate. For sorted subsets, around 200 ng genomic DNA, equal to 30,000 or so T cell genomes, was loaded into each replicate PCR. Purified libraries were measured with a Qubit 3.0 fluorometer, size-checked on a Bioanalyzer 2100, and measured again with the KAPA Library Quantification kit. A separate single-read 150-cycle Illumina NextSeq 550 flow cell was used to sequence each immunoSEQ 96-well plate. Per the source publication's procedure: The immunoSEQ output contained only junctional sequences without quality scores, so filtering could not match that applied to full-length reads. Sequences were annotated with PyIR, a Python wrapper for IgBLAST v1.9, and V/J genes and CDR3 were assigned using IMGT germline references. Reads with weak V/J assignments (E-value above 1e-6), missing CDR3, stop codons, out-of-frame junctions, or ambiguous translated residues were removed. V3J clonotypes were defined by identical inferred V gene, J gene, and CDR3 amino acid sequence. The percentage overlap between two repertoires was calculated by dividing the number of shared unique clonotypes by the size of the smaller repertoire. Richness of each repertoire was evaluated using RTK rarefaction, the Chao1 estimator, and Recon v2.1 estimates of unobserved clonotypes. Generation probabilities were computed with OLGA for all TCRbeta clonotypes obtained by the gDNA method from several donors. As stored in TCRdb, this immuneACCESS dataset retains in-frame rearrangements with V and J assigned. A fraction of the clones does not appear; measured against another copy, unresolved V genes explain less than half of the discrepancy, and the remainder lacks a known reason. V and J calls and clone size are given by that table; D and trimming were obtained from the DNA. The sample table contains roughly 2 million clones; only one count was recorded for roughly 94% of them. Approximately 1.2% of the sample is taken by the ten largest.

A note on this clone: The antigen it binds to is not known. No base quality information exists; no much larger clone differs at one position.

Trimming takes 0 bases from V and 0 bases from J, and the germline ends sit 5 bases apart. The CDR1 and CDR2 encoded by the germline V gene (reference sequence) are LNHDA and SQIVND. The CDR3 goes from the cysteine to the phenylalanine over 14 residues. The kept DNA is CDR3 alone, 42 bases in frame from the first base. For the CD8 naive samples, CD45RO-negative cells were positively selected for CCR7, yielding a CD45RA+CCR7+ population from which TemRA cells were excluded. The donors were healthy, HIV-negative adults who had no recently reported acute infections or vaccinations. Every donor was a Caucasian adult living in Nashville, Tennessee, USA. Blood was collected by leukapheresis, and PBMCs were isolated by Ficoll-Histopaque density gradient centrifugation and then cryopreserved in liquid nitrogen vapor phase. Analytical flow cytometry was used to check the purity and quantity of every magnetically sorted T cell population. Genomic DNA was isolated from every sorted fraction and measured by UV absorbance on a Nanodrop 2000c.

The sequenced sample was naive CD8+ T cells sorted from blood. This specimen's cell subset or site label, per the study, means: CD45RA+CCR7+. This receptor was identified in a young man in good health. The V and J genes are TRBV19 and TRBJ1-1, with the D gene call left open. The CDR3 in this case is CASSIDGMNTEAFF. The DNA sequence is TGTGCCAGTAGTATAGACGGGATGAACACTGAAGCTTTCTTT.